These 8 T cell receptor beta chains originate from one sample sequenced in a study of Ad26.COV2.S vaccination and SARS-CoV-2 variants. The method was immunoSEQ multiplex PCR; TCRdb's version includes in-frame clones alone and lacks a portion of them. The sample gives about 410,000 clones, approximately 86% of which show up once; roughly 3% is in the top ten. Treatment reported: roughly 19 received Ad26.COV2.S at low or high dose, single or two shots; about 5 received placebo; per-sample allocation not given. Sampling was performed 63 days after the first vaccine or placebo injection. This material consisted of peripheral blood, taken in a trial of Ad26.COV2.S vaccine versus placebo. The source is a person between 18 and 60 years old who received the Ad26.COV2.S COVID-19 vaccine or a placebo.

The sample holds one count of this clone. The chain employs TRBV7-9 and TRBJ2-5; 11 bases line up with TRBD2. Germline CDR1 is SEHNR and CDR2 is FQNEAQ (reference sequence). The CDR3 loop spans 16 amino acids. The J segment lost 7 bases and the V segment lost 5 bases, leaving 12 bases of the junction unmatched. CDR3 loop: CASSPTSGDPVGTQYF. The CDR3 nucleotides read TGTGCCAGCAGCCCGACTAGCGGGGATCCGGTGGGGACCCAGTACTTC.

The chain combines TRBV2 with TRBJ2-2; the D is unclear. The CDR3 totals 12 residues. The V and J ends lost 8 bases and 2 bases respectively, with 6 bases between them. Germline CDR1 reads SNHLY; CDR2 reads FYNNEI. The CDR3, as DNA: TGTGCCAGCGTCGGCAACACCGGGGAGCTGTTTTTT. It codes for CASVGNTGELFF.

V is TRBV6-4 and J is TRBJ1-2, with a weak D call TRBD1 (5 bases). Trimming removed 2 bases at V and 4 bases at J, with 11 bases between. Germline loops: CDR1 MRHNA, CDR2 SNTAGT. This CDR3 spans 14 amino acids. The CDR3 region has the DNA TGTGCCAGCAGTGACCAGGGAAATTCCTATGGCTACACCTTC. Its translation is CASSDQGNSYGYTF.

The V and J genes are TRBV6-9 and TRBJ1-3; D unclear. Deletions cut 6 bases from V and 0 bases from J, with 15 bases between. The CDR3 consists of 16 residues. Per germline, CDR1 MNHGY and CDR2 SVAAGI. CDR3 region: CASRTSGRLSGNTIYF. Here the CDR3 DNA reads TGTGCCAGCAGAACGTCCGGCCGACTCTCTGGAAACACCATATATTTT.

The rearrangement uses TRBV7-2 and TRBJ1-1; D is ambiguous. With 1 base removed from V and 6 bases from J, the gap between germline ends came to 9 bases. The CDR3 has 13 residues. Germline CDR1 and CDR2: SGHTA and FQGNSA. CDR3 DNA sequence: TGTGCCAGCAGCTTAGTTTTGGGTTCTGAAGCTTTCTTT. It specifies CASSLVLGSEAFF.

The chain couples TRBV10-3 to TRBJ1-1; D perhaps matches TRBD1 (5 bases). The CDR3 has 15 residues. Germline V gene data show CDR1 as ENHRY and CDR2 as SYGVKD. V lost 6 bases, J lost 1 base, and 15 bases lay in between. Here the CDR3 reads CAISRSGTANTEAFF. Here the CDR3 DNA reads TGTGCCATCAGCAGATCCGGGACGGCGAACACTGAAGCTTTCTTT.

V and J are TRBV6-5 and TRBJ1-2; D not certain. This CDR3 has 13 residues. The germline V gene encodes CDR1 MNHEY and CDR2 SVGAGI. Trimming took 0 bases from V and 7 from J, leaving 9 bases between them. For the CDR3, the DNA is TGTGCCAGCAGTTACTCCGCGGGTGTTGGCTACACCTTC. This encodes CASSYSAGVGYTF.

The chain recombines TRBV15 with TRBJ1-4, with D perhaps matching TRBD1 (5 bases). Germline-derived CDR1 and CDR2 are LNHNV and YYDKDF (reference sequence). Trimming took 0 bases from V and 8 from J, leaving 13 bases between them. The CDR3 consists of 15 residues. CDR3 region: CATSRDKRGGEKLFF. CDR3 DNA sequence: TGTGCCACCAGCAGAGATAAGAGGGGAGGAGAAAAACTGTTTTTT.